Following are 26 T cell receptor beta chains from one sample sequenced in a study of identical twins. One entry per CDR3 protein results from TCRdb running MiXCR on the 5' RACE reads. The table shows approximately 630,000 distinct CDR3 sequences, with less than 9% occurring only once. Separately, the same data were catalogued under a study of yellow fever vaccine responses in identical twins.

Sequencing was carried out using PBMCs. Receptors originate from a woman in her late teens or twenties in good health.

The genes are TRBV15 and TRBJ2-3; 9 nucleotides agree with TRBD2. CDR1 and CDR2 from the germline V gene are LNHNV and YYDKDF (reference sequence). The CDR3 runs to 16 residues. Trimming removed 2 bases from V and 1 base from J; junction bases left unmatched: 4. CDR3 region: CATSRTQRGGTDTQYF. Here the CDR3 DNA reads TGTGCCACCAGCAGAACACAGCGGGGGGGCACAGATACGCAGTATTTT. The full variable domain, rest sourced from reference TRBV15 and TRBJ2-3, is DAMVIQNPRYQVTQFGKPVTLSCSQTLNHNVMYWYQQKSSQAPKLLFHYYDKDFNNEADTPDNFQSRRPNTSFCFLDIRSPGLGDTAMYLCATSRTQRGGTDTQYFGPGTRLTVL.

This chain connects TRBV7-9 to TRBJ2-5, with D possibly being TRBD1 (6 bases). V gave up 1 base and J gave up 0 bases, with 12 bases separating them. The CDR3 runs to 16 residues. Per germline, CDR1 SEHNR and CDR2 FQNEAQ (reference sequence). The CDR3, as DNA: TGTGCCAGCAGCTTAGAGGCCAGGGGCTACCAAGAGACCCAGTACTTC. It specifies CASSLEARGYQETQYF.

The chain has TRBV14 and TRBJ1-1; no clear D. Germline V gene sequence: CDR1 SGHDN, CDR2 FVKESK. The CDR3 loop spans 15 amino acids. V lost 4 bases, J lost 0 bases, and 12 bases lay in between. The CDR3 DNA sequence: TGTGCCAGCAGCCCTTACAAAGGAATGAACACTGAAGCTTTCTTT. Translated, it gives CASSPYKGMNTEAFF.

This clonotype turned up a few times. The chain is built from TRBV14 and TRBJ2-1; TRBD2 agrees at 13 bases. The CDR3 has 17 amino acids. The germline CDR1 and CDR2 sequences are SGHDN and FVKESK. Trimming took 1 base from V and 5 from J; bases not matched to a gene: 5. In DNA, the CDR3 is TGTGCCAGCAGCCAAGGTCGACTAGCGGGAGGACACAATGAGCAGTTCTTC. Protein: CASSQGRLAGGHNEQFF.

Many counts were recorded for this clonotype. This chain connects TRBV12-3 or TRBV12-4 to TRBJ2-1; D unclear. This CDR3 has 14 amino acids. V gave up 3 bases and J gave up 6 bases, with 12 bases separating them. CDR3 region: CASSLNPMGNEQFF. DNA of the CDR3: TGTGCCAGCAGTTTGAACCCGATGGGCAATGAGCAGTTCTTC.

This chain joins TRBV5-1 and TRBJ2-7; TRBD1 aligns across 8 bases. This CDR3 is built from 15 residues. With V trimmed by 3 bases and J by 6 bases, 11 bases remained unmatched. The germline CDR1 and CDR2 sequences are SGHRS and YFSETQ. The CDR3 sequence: CASSSGGVSTREQYF. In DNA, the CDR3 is TGCGCCAGCAGCTCAGGGGGCGTATCCACGCGCGAGCAGTACTTC.

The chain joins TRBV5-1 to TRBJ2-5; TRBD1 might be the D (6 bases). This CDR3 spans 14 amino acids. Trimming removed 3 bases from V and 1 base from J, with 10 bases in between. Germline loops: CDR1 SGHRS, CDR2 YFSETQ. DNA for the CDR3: TGCGCCAGCAGCTACGGACAGACCCAAGAGACCCAGTACTTC. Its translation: CASSYGQTQETQYF.

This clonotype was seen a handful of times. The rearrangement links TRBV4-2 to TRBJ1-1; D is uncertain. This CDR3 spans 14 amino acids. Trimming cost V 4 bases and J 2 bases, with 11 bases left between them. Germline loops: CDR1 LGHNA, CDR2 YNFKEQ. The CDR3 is CASSREGPNTEAFF. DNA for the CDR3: TGTGCCAGCAGCCGAGAAGGGCCAAACACTGAAGCTTTCTTT.

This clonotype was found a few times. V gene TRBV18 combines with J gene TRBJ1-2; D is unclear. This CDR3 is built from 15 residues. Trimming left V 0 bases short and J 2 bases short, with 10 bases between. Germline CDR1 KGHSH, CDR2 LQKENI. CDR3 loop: CASSPPSGRNYGYTF. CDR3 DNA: TGTGCCAGCTCACCACCGTCGGGGAGGAACTATGGCTACACCTTC.

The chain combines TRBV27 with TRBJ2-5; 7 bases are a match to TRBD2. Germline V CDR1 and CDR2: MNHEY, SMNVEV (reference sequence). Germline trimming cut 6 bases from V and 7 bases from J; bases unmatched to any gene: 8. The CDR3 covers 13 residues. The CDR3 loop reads CASRSSGLATQYF. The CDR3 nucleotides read TGTGCCAGCAGATCTAGCGGTTTGGCGACCCAGTACTTC.

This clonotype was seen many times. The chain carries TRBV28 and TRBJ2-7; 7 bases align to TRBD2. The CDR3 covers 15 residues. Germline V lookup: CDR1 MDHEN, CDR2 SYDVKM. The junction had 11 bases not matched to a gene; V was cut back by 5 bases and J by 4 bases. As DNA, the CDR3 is TGTGCCAGCAGTAAACCAGCGGGAAGGGGTTACGAGCAGTACTTC. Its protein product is CASSKPAGRGYEQYF.

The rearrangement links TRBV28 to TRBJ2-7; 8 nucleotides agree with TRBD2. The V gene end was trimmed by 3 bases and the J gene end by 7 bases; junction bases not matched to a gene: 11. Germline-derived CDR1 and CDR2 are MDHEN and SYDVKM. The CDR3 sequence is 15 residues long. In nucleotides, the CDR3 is TGTGCCAGCAGTTTGGGGCGGGGGGCCCTTCGGGAGCAGTACGTC. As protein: CASSLGRGALREQYV.

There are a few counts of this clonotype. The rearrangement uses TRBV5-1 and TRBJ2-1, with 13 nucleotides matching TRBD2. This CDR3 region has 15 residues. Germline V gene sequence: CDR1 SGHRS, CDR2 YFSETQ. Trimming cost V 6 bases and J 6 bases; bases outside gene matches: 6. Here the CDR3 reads CASIAGTSGTNEQFF. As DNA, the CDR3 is TGCGCCAGCATCGCCGGGACTAGCGGGACCAATGAGCAGTTCTTC.

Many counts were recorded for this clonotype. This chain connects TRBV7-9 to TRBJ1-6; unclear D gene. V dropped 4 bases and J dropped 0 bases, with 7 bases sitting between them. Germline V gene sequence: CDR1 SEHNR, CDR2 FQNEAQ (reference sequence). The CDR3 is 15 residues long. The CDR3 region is CASSSMSSYNSPLHF. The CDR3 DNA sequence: TGTGCCAGCAGCTCTATGTCCTCCTATAATTCACCCCTCCACTTT.

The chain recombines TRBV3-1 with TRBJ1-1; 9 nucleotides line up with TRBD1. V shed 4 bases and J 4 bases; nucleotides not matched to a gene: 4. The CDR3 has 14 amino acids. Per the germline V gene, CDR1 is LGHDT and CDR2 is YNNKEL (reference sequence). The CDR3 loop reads CASSRGTGITEAFF. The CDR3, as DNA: TGTGCCAGCAGCCGAGGGACAGGGATCACTGAAGCTTTCTTT.

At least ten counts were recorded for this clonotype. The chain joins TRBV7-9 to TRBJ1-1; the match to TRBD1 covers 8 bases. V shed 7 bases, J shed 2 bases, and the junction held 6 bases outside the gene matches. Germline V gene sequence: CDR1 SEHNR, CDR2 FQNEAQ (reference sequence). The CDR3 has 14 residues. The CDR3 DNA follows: TGTGCCAGCATAGGACAGGGTGAAAACACTGAAGCTTTCTTT. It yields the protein CASIGQGENTEAFF.

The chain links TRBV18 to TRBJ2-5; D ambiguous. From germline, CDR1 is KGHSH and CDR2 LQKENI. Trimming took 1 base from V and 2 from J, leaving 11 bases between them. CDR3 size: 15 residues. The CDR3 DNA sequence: TGTGCCAGCTCACCACAGGGCTTCGCACAAGAGACCCAGTACTTC. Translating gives CASSPQGFAQETQYF.

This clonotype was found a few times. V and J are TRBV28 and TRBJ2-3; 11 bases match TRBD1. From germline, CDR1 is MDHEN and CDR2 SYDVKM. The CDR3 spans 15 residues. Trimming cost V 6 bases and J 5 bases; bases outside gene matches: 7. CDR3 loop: CASSSGTGGKDTQYF. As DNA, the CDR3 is TGTGCCAGCAGCTCCGGGACAGGGGGGAAAGATACGCAGTATTTT.

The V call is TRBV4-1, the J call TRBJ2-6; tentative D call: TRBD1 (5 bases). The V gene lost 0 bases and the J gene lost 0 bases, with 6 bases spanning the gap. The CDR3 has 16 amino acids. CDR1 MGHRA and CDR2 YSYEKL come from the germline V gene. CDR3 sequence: CASSQDRVSGANVLTF. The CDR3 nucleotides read TGCGCCAGCAGCCAAGACAGGGTCTCTGGGGCCAACGTCCTGACTTTC.

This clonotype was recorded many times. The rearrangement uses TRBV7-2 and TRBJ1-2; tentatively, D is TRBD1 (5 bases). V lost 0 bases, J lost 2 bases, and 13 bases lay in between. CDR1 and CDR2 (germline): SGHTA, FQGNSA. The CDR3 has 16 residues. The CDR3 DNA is TGTGCCAGCAGCTTAGCATTTGGGGGAGGAAACTATGGCTACACCTTC. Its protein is CASSLAFGGGNYGYTF. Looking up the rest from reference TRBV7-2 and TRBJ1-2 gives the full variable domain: GAGVSQSPSNKVTEKGKDVELRCDPISGHTALYWYRQSLGQGLEFLIYFQGNSAPDKSGLPSDRFSAERTGGSVSTLTIQRTQQEDSAVYLCASSLAFGGGNYGYTFGSGTRLTVV.

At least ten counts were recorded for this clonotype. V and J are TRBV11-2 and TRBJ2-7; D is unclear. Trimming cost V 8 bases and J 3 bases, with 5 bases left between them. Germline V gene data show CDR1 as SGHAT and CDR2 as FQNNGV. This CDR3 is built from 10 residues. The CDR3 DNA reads TGTGCCAGCGGGAACTACGAGCAGTACTTC. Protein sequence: CASGNYEQYF.

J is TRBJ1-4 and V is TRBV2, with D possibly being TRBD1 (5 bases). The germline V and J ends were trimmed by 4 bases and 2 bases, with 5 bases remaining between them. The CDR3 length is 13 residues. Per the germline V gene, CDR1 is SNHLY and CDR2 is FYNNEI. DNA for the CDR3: TGTGCCAGCAGTGCAGGGACTAATGAAAAACTGTTTTTT. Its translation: CASSAGTNEKLFF.

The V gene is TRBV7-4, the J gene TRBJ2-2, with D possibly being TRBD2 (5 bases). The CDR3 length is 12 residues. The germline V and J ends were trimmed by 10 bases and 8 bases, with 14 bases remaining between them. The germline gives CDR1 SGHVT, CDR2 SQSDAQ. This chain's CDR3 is CANAGRPGELFF. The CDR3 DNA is TGTGCCAACGCGGGCCGTCCGGGGGAGCTGTTTTTT.

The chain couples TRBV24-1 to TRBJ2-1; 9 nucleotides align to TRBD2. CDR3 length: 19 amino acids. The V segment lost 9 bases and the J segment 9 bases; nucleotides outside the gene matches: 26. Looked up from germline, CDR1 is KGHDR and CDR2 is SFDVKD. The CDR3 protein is CATGPSRKGSAGGDPEQFF. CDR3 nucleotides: TGTGCCACCGGCCCCTCTCGCAAGGGTTCAGCGGGAGGAGACCCTGAGCAGTTCTTC.

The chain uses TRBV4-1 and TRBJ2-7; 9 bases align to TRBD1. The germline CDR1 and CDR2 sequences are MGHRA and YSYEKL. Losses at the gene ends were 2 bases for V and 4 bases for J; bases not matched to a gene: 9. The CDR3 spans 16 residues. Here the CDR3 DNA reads TGCGCCAGCAGCCAAAACCCGACAGGGGGGGTTTACGAGCAGTACTTC. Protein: CASSQNPTGGVYEQYF.

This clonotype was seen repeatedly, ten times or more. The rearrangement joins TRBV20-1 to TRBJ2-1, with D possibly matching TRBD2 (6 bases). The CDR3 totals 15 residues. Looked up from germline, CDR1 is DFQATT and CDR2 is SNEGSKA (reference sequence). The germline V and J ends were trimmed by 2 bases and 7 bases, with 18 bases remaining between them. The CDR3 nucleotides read TGCAGTGCTAGAAGCCGGGACTTTCAGAGTAATGAGCAGTTCTTC. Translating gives CSARSRDFQSNEQFF.